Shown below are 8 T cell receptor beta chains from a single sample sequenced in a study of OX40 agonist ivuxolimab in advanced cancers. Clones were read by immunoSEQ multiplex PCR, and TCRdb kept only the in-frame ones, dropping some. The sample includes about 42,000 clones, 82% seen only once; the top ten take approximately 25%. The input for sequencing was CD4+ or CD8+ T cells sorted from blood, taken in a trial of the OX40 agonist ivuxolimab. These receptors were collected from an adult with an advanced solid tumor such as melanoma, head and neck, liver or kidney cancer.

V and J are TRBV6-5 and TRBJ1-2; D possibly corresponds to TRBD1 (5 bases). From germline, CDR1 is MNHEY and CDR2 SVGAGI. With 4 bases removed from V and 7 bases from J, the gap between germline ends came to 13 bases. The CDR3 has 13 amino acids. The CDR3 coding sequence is TGTGCCAGCAGTTCTACAGGAGGGTCTGGCTACACCTTC. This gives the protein CASSSTGGSGYTF.

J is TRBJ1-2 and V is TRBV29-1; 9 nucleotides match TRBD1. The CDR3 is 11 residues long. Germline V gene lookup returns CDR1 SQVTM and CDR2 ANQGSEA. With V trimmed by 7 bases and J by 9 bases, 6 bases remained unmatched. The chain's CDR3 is CSGWDRVSYTF. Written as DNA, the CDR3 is TGCAGCGGGTGGGACAGGGTGAGCTACACCTTC.

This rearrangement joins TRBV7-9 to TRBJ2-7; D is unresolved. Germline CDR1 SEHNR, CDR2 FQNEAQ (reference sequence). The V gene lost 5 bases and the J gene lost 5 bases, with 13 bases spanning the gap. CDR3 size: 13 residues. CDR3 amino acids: CASSQPPAHEQYF. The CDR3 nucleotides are TGTGCCAGCAGCCAGCCCCCGGCCCACGAGCAGTACTTC. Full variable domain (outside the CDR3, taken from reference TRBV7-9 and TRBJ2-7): DTGVSQNPRHKITKRGQNVTFRCDPISEHNRLYWYRQTLGQGPEFLTYFQNEAQLEKSRLLSDRFSAERPKGSFSTLEIQRTEQGDSAMYLCASSQPPAHEQYFGPGTRLTVT.

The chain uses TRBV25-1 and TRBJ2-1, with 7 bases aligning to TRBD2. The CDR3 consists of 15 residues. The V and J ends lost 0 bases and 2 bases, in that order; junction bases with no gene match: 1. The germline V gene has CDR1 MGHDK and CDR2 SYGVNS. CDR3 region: CASSEYGGTYNEQFF. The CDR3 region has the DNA TGTGCCAGCAGTGAATACGGGGGGACCTACAATGAGCAGTTCTTC. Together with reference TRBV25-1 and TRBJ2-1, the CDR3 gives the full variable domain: EADIYQTPRYLVIGTGKKITLECSQTMGHDKMYWYQQDPGMELHLIHYSYGVNSTEKGDLSSESTVSRIRTEHFPLTLESARPSHTSQYLCASSEYGGTYNEQFFGPGTRLTVL.

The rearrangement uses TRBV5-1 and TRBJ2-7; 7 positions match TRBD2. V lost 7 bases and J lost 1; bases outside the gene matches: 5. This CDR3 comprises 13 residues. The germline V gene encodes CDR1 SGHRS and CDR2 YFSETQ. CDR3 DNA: TGCGCCAGCCGATTCGGGGGGTCCTACGAGCAGTACTTC. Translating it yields CASRFGGSYEQYF.

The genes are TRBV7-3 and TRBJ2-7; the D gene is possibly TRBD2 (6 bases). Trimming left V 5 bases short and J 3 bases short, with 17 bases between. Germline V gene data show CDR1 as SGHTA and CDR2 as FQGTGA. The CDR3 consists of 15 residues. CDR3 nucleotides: TGTGCCAGCAGCCCGGTCGCGGGAAGGATCTACGAGCAGTACTTC. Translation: CASSPVAGRIYEQYF.

CDR3 nucleotides: TGTGCCAGCTCTCCCGGGACAGCCTACGAGCAGTACTTC. Protein: CASSPGTAYEQYF. The V gene is TRBV18, the J gene TRBJ2-7, with 7 bases lining up with TRBD1. Trimming at V came to 6 bases and at J to 2 bases, leaving 4 bases not matched to a gene. The germline CDR1 and CDR2 sequences are KGHSH and LQKENI. CDR3 size: 13 residues. The full variable domain, in which reference TRBV18 and TRBJ2-7 provide the parts outside the CDR3, is NAGVMQNPRHLVRRRGQEARLRCSPMKGHSHVYWYRQLPEEGLKFMVYLQKENIIDESGMPKERFSAEFPKEGPSILRIQQVVRGDSAAYFCASSPGTAYEQYFGPGTRLTVT.

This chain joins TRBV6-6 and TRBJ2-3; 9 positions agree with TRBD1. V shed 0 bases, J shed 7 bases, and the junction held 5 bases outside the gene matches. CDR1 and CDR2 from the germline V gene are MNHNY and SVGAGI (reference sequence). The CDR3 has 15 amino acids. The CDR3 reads CASSYSSGTGNTQYF. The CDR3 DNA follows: TGTGCCAGCAGTTACTCTTCCGGGACAGGGAATACGCAGTATTTT.